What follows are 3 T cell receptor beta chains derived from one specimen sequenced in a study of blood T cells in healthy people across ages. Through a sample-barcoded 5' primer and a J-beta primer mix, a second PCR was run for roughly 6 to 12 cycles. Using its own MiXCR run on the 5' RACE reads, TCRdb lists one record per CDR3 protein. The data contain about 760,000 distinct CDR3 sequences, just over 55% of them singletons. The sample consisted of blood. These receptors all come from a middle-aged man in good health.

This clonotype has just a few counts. CDR3 DNA sequence: TGTGCCAGCAGCGCCCAGGGATTTACAGATACGCAGTATTTT. Translating it yields CASSAQGFTDTQYF. V is TRBV7-3 and J is TRBJ2-3; tentatively, D is TRBD1 (5 bases). Trimming took off 5 bases at V and 3 bases at J, with 12 bases between the two ends. This CDR3 has 14 amino acids. Per germline, CDR1 SGHTA and CDR2 FQGTGA.

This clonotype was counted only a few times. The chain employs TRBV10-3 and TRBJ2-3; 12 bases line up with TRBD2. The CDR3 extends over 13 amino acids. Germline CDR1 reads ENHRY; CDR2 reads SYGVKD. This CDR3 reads CMTSGSEADTQYF. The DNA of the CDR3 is TGTATGACTAGCGGGAGTGAAGCAGATACGCAGTATTTT.

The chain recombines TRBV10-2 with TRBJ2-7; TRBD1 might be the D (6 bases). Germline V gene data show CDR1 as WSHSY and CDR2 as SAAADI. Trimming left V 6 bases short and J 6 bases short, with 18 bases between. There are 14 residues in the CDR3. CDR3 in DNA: TGCGCCAGCAGAGAACAGGGTTATGCGTCCGAGCAGTACTTC. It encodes CASREQGYASEQYF.